The 28 T cell receptor beta chains below all came from one sample that was sequenced in a study of T cells in Graves' hyperthyroidism and ophthalmopathy. Using RNA transcripts as the source, TCR beta CDR3 regions were amplified. First-round RT-PCR of the TCR CDR3 relied on the HTBI primer set. TCRdb reprocessed the multiplex PCR reads via MiXCR and lists one record per CDR3 protein. The sample includes 490,000 or so distinct CDR3 sequences, around 15% of them seen just once. The sequencing input was blood. Receptors were obtained from a woman in her 30s with Graves' ophthalmopathy.

In this sample, this clonotype turned up many times. This rearrangement joins TRBV7-2 to TRBJ2-7; either TRBD1 or TRBD2 may fit D (5 bases each). CDR3 length: 15 residues. The germline V gene encodes CDR1 SGHTA and CDR2 FQGNSA. The V end was cut by 5 bases, the J end by 0 bases, with 14 bases between. This chain's CDR3 is CASSARDQLSYEQYF. The CDR3 DNA is TGTGCCAGCAGCGCCCGGGACCAACTCTCCTACGAGCAGTACTTC.

The chain carries TRBV19 and TRBJ1-6, with a tentative D call TRBD1 (6 bases). Trimming cost V 9 bases and J 6 bases, with 15 bases left between them. Germline CDR1 and CDR2: LNHDA and SQIVND (reference sequence). CDR3 size: 14 residues. The CDR3: CASRGRSGNSPLHF. CDR3 sequence (DNA): TGTGCCAGCAGGGGAAGGTCGGGTAATTCACCCCTCCACTTT.

Many counts were recorded for this clonotype. The gene calls are TRBV12-3 or TRBV12-4 and TRBJ1-1, with TRBD1 matching over 7 bases. The CDR3 spans 13 residues. V trimming: 6 bases; J trimming: 10 bases; junction bases outside the gene matches: 11. For the CDR3, the DNA is TGTGCCAGCAGCGACCCGGGACAGCCGGGAGCTTTCTTT. It specifies CASSDPGQPGAFF.

The chain combines TRBV10-3 with TRBJ1-6; possible D gene TRBD1, 5 bases. The CDR3 length is 16 residues. From germline, CDR1 is ENHRY and CDR2 SYGVKD. V was shortened by 6 bases and J by 0 bases, with 12 bases between the two germline ends. The CDR3 DNA sequence: TGTGCCATCAGGGGGGACGCGAGCTCCTATAATTCACCCCTCCACTTT. Its translation: CAIRGDASSYNSPLHF.

The V and J genes are TRBV20-1 and TRBJ1-4, with a possible D match to TRBD1 (5 bases). This CDR3 contains 13 residues. The V end was cut by 5 bases, the J end by 8 bases, with 15 bases between. Per the germline V gene, CDR1 is DFQATT and CDR2 is SNEGSKA (reference sequence). CDR3 DNA: TGCAGTGCTCTGGGGCCGGGGAGGGAAAAACTGTTTTTT. Protein product: CSALGPGREKLFF.

V is TRBV20-1 and J is TRBJ2-1, with 8 positions matching TRBD2. The CDR3 consists of 14 residues. V lost 6 bases, J lost 0 bases, and 4 bases stayed unmatched. Germline V gene lookup returns CDR1 DFQATT and CDR2 SNEGSKA (reference sequence). CDR3 bases: TGCAGTGCCCGACTAGCGAACTCCTACAATGAGCAGTTCTTC. The encoded protein is CSARLANSYNEQFF.

This clonotype was seen at least ten times. This sequence joins TRBV7-9 and TRBJ2-7; tentatively, D is TRBD2 (5 bases). The CDR3 has 15 amino acids. Germline V gene data show CDR1 as SEHNR and CDR2 as FQNEAQ (reference sequence). Trimming took 5 bases from V and 1 from J, leaving 15 bases between them. CDR3 DNA sequence: TGTGCCAGCAGCCTTACCGTCGGGGTTTCCTACGAGCAGTACTTC. Translating gives CASSLTVGVSYEQYF.

This chain connects TRBV5-1 to TRBJ1-1; D ambiguous. This CDR3 region has 16 residues. Trimming cost V 4 bases and J 1 base, with 17 bases left between them. Germline V gene sequence: CDR1 SGHRS, CDR2 YFSETQ. The CDR3 nucleotides read TGCGCCAGCAGCCCCGAAGGTCTGGGGTCGAACACTGAAGCTTTCTTT. This sequence encodes CASSPEGLGSNTEAFF.

This clonotype was seen at least ten times. V gene TRBV30 combines with J gene TRBJ2-1; 8 nucleotides agree with TRBD1. The CDR3 totals 16 residues. CDR1 and CDR2 from the germline V gene are GTSNPN and SVGIG (reference sequence). V shed 0 bases, J shed 0 bases, and the junction held 4 bases outside the gene matches. The CDR3 reads CAWSVLGTGSYNEQFF. The CDR3 bases are TGTGCCTGGAGTGTACTAGGGACAGGCTCCTACAATGAGCAGTTCTTC.

This clonotype was seen a handful of times. The genes are TRBV5-6 and TRBJ2-1; a weak D match, TRBD2 (5 bases). The CDR3 sequence is 13 residues long. Germline CDR1 is SGHDT and CDR2 is YYEEEE. V lost 3 bases, J lost 7 bases, and 11 bases lay in between. Here the CDR3 reads CASSWTALNEQFF. The CDR3 DNA sequence: TGTGCCAGCAGCTGGACTGCGTTAAATGAGCAGTTCTTC.

This clonotype was seen many times. J is TRBJ2-7 and V is TRBV5-1; D may match TRBD1 or TRBD2 (6 bases each). The CDR3 is made up of 16 amino acids. V was clipped by 4 bases and J by 3 bases, with 20 bases between them. Germline-derived CDR1 and CDR2 are SGHRS and YFSETQ. CDR3 sequence reads: CASSNGAARGGYEQYF. The CDR3 DNA follows: TGCGCCAGCAGCAACGGGGCGGCCAGGGGAGGCTACGAGCAGTACTTC.

The table lists this clonotype with many counts. The chain is built from TRBV3-1 and TRBJ2-3; 14 positions match TRBD2. Per germline, CDR1 LGHDT and CDR2 YNNKEL (reference sequence). J gave up 3 bases and V 3 bases, and 2 bases lay outside the gene matches. The CDR3 runs to 16 residues. For the CDR3, the DNA is TGTGCCAGCAGCCAGGGACTAGCGGGAGCAACAGATACGCAGTATTTT. Its protein product is CASSQGLAGATDTQYF.

The chain carries TRBV15 and TRBJ1-5; D gene ambiguous. From germline, CDR1 is LNHNV and CDR2 YYDKDF (reference sequence). The CDR3 is 15 amino acids. V was trimmed by 0 bases and J by 7 bases, leaving 13 bases between them. The CDR3 loop is CATSRDLAGGQPQHF. The CDR3 nucleotides are TGTGCCACCAGCAGAGATCTGGCAGGAGGGCAGCCCCAGCATTTT. Using reference TRBV15 and TRBJ1-5 for the parts outside the CDR3, the full variable domain is DAMVIQNPRYQVTQFGKPVTLSCSQTLNHNVMYWYQQKSSQAPKLLFHYYDKDFNNEADTPDNFQSRRPNTSFCFLDIRSPGLGDTAMYLCATSRDLAGGQPQHFGDGTRLSIL.

This clonotype has at least ten counts. This sequence joins TRBV6-1 and TRBJ1-2, with TRBD1 matching 8 bases. There are 15 residues in the CDR3. V lost 5 bases to trimming and J lost 2 bases; unmatched junction nucleotides: 7. Germline loops: CDR1 MNHNS, CDR2 SASEGT. The CDR3 DNA reads TGTGCCAGCAGTTCGGACAGGGAGGCAAACTATGGCTACACCTTC. Residues: CASSSDREANYGYTF.

This clonotype was seen repeatedly, ten times or more. Its ends do not fully match the called genes, so a read error is possible. This chain connects TRBV2 to TRBJ2-5, with D perhaps matching TRBD1 (6 bases). The CDR3 has 15 residues. Germline V gene sequence: CDR1 SNHLY, CDR2 FYNNEI. This chain's CDR3 is CASSEVDRSQETQYF. The CDR3 bases are TGTGCCAGCAGCGAAGTCGACAGGAGCCAAGAGACCCAGTACTTC.

This sequence joins TRBV24-1 and TRBJ2-3, with a tentative D call TRBD1 (6 bases). Germline CDR1 KGHDR, CDR2 SFDVKD. Trimming cost V 7 bases and J 2 bases, with 12 bases left between them. The CDR3 runs to 14 residues. The CDR3 DNA follows: TGTGCCACCAGCAGGGGCTTCGACACAGATACGCAGTATTTT. Translated, it gives CATSRGFDTDTQYF.

This clonotype was seen repeatedly, ten times or more. J is TRBJ1-5 and V is TRBV29-1, with D unresolved. The CDR3 runs to 13 residues. Germline CDR1 reads SQVTM; CDR2 reads ANQGSEA. V was clipped by 4 bases and J by 4 bases, with 11 bases between them. CDR3 protein: CSVGGEGNQPQHF. DNA of the CDR3: TGCAGCGTTGGCGGGGAGGGAAATCAGCCCCAGCATTTT.

V gene TRBV28 combines with J gene TRBJ2-5; TRBD2 aligns across 11 bases. Germline V CDR1 and CDR2: MDHEN, SYDVKM. CDR3 length equals 13 residues. Trimming took 5 bases from V and 10 from J; bases not matched to a gene: 6. CDR3 DNA sequence: TGTGCCAGCAGTATAGCGGGAGGGCCCAACCAGTACTTC. It specifies CASSIAGGPNQYF.

The chain employs TRBV28 and TRBJ2-7; no clear D gene. The CDR3 is made up of 13 amino acids. The V gene lost 6 bases and the J gene lost 2 bases, with 11 bases spanning the gap. CDR1 is MDHEN and CDR2 is SYDVKM in the germline V gene. CDR3 region: CASSPHGTYEQYF. CDR3 bases: TGTGCCAGCAGCCCCCATGGGACCTACGAGCAGTACTTC. The whole variable domain, remainder taken from reference TRBV28 and TRBJ2-7, is DVKVTQSSRYLVKRTGEKVFLECVQDMDHENMFWYRQDPGLGLRLIYFSYDVKMKEKGDIPEGYSVSREKKERFSLILESASTNQTSMYLCASSPHGTYEQYFGPGTRLTVT.

This sequence joins TRBV7-2 and TRBJ2-3; D is possibly TRBD2 (6 bases). CDR1 and CDR2 from the germline V gene are SGHTA and FQGNSA. The length of the CDR3 is 13 residues. V gave up 0 bases and J gave up 8 bases, with 9 bases separating them. The CDR3: CASSLAGGGTQYF. CDR3 DNA sequence: TGTGCCAGCAGCTTAGCGGGGGGAGGTACGCAGTATTTT.

This clonotype was observed once. A read error is possible here, since a much larger clone lies one base away. The chain is built from TRBV12-3 or TRBV12-4 and TRBJ1-1; TRBD1 is a possible D gene (5 bases). Trimming removed 7 bases from V and 1 base from J, with 13 bases in between. The CDR3 sequence is 14 residues long. As DNA, the CDR3 is TGTGCCAGCACTCCGGGGCTTCCGAACACTGAAGCTTTCTTT. Encoded protein: CASTPGLPNTEAFF.

The table lists this clonotype with a few counts. This sequence joins TRBV30 and TRBJ2-1, with TRBD2 matching 11 bases. This CDR3 region has 14 residues. CDR1 is GTSNPN, CDR2 SVGIG, per germline (reference sequence). With 2 bases clipped from V and 13 bases from J, the junction kept 10 bases outside the gene matches. Written as DNA, the CDR3 is TGTGCCTGGAGTCCGCCGAGACTAGCGGGGCCACAGTTCTTC. This translates into CAWSPPRLAGPQFF.

This chain links TRBV4-2 with TRBJ2-3; D may be TRBD2 (6 bases). Germline V gene lookup returns CDR1 LGHNA and CDR2 YNFKEQ. The CDR3 has 17 amino acids. The V and J ends lost 0 bases and 3 bases respectively, with 16 bases between them. CDR3 nucleotides: TGTGCCAGCAGCCAAGATCGTGCGAGTAGCGGTACAGATACGCAGTATTTT. Residues: CASSQDRASSGTDTQYF.

This clonotype has a count of ten or more. The V call is TRBV7-9, the J call TRBJ1-2, with a weak D call TRBD1 (6 bases). V gave up 4 bases and J gave up 3 bases, with 9 bases separating them. Germline CDR1 is SEHNR and CDR2 is FQNEAQ (reference sequence). The CDR3 is 13 amino acids. The DNA for the CDR3 is TGTGCCAGCAGCTCAACAGGGTACTATGGCTACACCTTC. Amino acids: CASSSTGYYGYTF.

This clonotype showed up many times. The chain is built from TRBV28 and TRBJ2-7; the D is unclear. Germline CDR1 reads MDHEN; CDR2 reads SYDVKM. This CDR3 spans 11 amino acids. Trimming stripped 2 bases from V and 6 bases from J, with 5 bases between. For the CDR3, the DNA is TGTGCCAGCAGTTTACCCAGCGAGCAGTACTTC. This gives the protein CASSLPSEQYF. Full variable domain (missing parts from reference TRBV28 and TRBJ2-7): DVKVTQSSRYLVKRTGEKVFLECVQDMDHENMFWYRQDPGLGLRLIYFSYDVKMKEKGDIPEGYSVSREKKERFSLILESASTNQTSMYLCASSLPSEQYFGPGTRLTVT.

This clonotype occurred many times. V usage is TRBV20-1 and J usage is TRBJ2-3, with 7 bases lining up with TRBD2. The length of the CDR3 is 15 residues. Germline-derived CDR1 and CDR2 are DFQATT and SNEGSKA (reference sequence). After removal of 0 bases from V and 6 bases from J, the junction contained 9 bases not matched to a gene. The CDR3 coding sequence is TGCAGTGCTAGAGATAGTGACGGCGGGAGTGATACGCAGTATTTT. This gives the protein CSARDSDGGSDTQYF.

V and J are TRBV28 and TRBJ1-2; D is uncertain. The CDR3 contains 14 residues. Trimming took 5 bases from V and 2 from J, leaving 12 bases between them. Germline CDR1 and CDR2: MDHEN and SYDVKM. This chain's CDR3 is CASSAGPVNYGYTF. The CDR3 DNA reads TGTGCCAGCAGTGCGGGCCCGGTCAACTATGGCTACACCTTC.

In this sample, this clonotype turned up a few times. The V gene is TRBV19, the J gene TRBJ2-1; D is ambiguous. The CDR3 consists of 16 residues. Germline V gene sequence: CDR1 LNHDA, CDR2 SQIVND (reference sequence). The germline V and J ends were trimmed by 4 bases and 3 bases, with 16 bases remaining between them. Here the CDR3 DNA reads TGTGCCAGTAGTACCCCAGGAACCCCAATCTACAATGAGCAGTTCTTC. Protein product: CASSTPGTPIYNEQFF. The variable domain in full, completed from reference TRBV19 and TRBJ2-1, reads DGGITQSPKYLFRKEGQNVTLSCEQNLNHDAMYWYRQDPGQGLRLIYYSQIVNDFQKGDIAEGYSVSREKKESFPLTVTSAQKNPTAFYLCASSTPGTPIYNEQFFGPGTRLTVL.